Detailed here is one TCR beta chain. Its target is unknown. This entry comes from a study of OX40 agonist ivuxolimab in advanced cancers. Across the whole study: Patients receiving dose escalation had hepatocellular carcinoma, melanoma, renal cell or head and neck cancer. 40% to 50% of patients had received prior checkpoint inhibitor therapy.

Clones were sequenced by immunoSEQ multiplex PCR, and TCRdb holds only the in-frame ones, with some missing. Of some 47,000 clones in the sample, over 80% were seen once. Study results and caveats: Dose levels from 0.1 to 3.0 mg/kg saw CD4+ and CD8+ blood T cells expand clonally by week 6.

Germline loops: CDR1 SGHDN, CDR2 FVKESK. Trimming cost V 5 bases and J 0 bases; bases outside gene matches: 5. The CDR3 runs to 16 residues. The chain recombines TRBV14 with TRBJ2-3; TRBD2 aligns across 10 bases. This receptor was identified in an adult with an advanced solid tumor such as melanoma, head and neck, liver or kidney cancer. This specimen was CD4+ or CD8+ T cells sorted from blood, taken in a trial of the OX40 agonist ivuxolimab. The CDR3 sequence is CASSTRTSGSTDTQYF. CDR3 DNA: TGTGCCAGCAGCACCCGGACTAGCGGTAGCACAGATACGCAGTATTTT.